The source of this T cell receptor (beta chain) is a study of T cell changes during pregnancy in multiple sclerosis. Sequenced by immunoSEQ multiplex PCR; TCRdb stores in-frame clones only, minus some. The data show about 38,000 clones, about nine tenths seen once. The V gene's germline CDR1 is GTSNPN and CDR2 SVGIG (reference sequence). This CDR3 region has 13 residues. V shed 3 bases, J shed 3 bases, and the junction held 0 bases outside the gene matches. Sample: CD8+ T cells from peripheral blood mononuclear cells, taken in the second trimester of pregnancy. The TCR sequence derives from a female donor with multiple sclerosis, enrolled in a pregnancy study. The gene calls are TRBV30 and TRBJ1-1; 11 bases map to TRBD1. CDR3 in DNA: TGTGCCTGGAGGGGACAGGGGGACACTGAAGCTTTCTTT. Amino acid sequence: CAWRGQGDTEAFF.